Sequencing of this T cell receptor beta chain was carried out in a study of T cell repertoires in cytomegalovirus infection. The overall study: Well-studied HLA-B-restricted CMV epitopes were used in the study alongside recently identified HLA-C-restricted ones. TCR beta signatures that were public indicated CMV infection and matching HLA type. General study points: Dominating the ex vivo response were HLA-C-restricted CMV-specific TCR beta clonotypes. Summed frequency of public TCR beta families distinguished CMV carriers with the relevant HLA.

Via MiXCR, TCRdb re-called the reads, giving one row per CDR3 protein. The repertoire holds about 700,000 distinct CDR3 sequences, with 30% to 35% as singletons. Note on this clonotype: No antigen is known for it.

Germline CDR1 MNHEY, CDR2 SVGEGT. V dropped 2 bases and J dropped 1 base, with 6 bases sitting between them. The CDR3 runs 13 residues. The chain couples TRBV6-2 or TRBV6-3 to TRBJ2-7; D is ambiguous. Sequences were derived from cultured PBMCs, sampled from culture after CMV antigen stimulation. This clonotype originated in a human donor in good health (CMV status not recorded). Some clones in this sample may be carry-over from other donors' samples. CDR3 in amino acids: CASSYTGSYEQYF. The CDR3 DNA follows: TGTGCCAGCAGTTACACCGGGTCCTACGAGCAGTACTTC.